This T cell receptor (beta chain) originates from a study of T cell responses to AZD1222 COVID-19 vaccine. Points from the study as a whole: In the spike-specific TCR repertoire, nearly half reportedly target unmutated variant regions.

Germline trimming cut 11 bases from V and 0 bases from J; bases unmatched to any gene: 9. CDR1 and CDR2 from the germline V gene are LNHDA and SQIVND (reference sequence). This CDR3 is 16 amino acids long. For this clone: The antigen remains unidentified.

Data came from immunoSEQ multiplex PCR; TCRdb stores just in-frame clones and leaves some out. The sample shows tens of thousands of clones, roughly 87% of them seen only once. The receptor's source is an adult in good health. The sample consisted of peripheral blood, taken on day 0 of AZD1222 vaccination. The genes are TRBV19 and TRBJ2-6, with 8 bases that match TRBD1. In DNA, the CDR3 is TGTGCCTCTAAGGACAGGGCAAGCTCTGGGGCCAACGTCCTGACTTTC. Amino acid sequence: CASKDRASSGANVLTF.